Below are 22 T cell receptor beta chains sequenced from a single sample in a study of tumor-infiltrating lymphocytes in oesophageal squamous cell carcinoma. A single record per CDR3 protein comes from TCRdb applying MiXCR to the PCR reads. Counted here are about 25,000 distinct CDR3 sequences, about 40% occurring once; the ten biggest clones make up about 25%. Sample: esophageal tumor tissue. These receptors originate from a male donor with esophageal squamous cell carcinoma.

Ten or more counts support this clonotype. A read error is possible here, since a much larger clone lies one base away. The CDR3 loop reads CASSLALSAYNEQYF. CDR3 in DNA: TGTGCCAGCAGCTTAGCGCTGTCGGCTTACAATGAGCAGTACTTC. The gene calls are TRBV7-9 and TRBJ2-7; D is undetermined. The CDR3 sequence is 15 residues long. Trimming stripped 0 bases from V and 7 bases from J, with 16 bases between. Germline lookup yields CDR1 SEHNR and CDR2 FQNEAQ (reference sequence).

This clonotype appeared a few times. The rearrangement joins TRBV4-2 to TRBJ1-3; unclear D gene. The germline V and J ends were trimmed by 1 base and 0 bases, with 10 bases remaining between them. There are 16 residues in the CDR3. Germline V CDR1 and CDR2: LGHNA, YNFKEQ. The CDR3: CASSQGPLSSGNTIYF. As DNA, the CDR3 is TGTGCCAGCAGCCAAGGACCGCTGAGCTCTGGAAACACCATATATTTT.

The chain uses TRBV7-3 and TRBJ2-4, with unresolved D. Gene TRBJ2-5 matches the end of the DNA better, so the J call may be wrong. The germline V gene has CDR1 SGHTA and CDR2 FQGTGA. The CDR3 consists of 14 residues. This CDR3 reads CASSLGPLQETQYF. CDR3 bases: TGTGCCAGCAGCCTCGGACCTTTACAAGAGACCCAGTACTTC.

This clonotype was recorded many times. The rearrangement joins TRBV7-2 to TRBJ2-5; TRBD2 might be the D (6 bases). V lost 3 bases and J lost 2, with 13 bases in between. Germline values: CDR1 SGHTA, CDR2 FQGNSA. There are 15 residues in the CDR3. CDR3 sequence reads: CASSFSAGSQETQYF. The CDR3, as DNA: TGTGCCAGCAGCTTCTCGGCCGGGAGTCAAGAGACCCAGTACTTC.

Many counts were recorded for this clonotype. The chain employs TRBV6-1 and TRBJ2-5, with TRBD2 as a possible D gene (5 bases). V was shortened by 6 bases and J by 2 bases, with 16 bases between the two germline ends. Germline assignment: CDR1 MNHNS and CDR2 SASEGT. This CDR3 spans 15 amino acids. The chain's CDR3 is CASRDSGLAQETQYF. The CDR3, as DNA: TGTGCCAGCAGGGACTCTGGGCTAGCACAAGAGACCCAGTACTTC.

This clonotype showed up many times. The chain joins TRBV4-1 to TRBJ2-1; unclear D gene. CDR3 length: 12 residues. Germline values: CDR1 MGHRA, CDR2 YSYEKL. Trimming shortened V by 0 bases and J by 5 bases, and 2 bases separated the two germline ends. CDR3 protein: CASSQENNEQFF. The CDR3 nucleotides read TGCGCCAGCAGCCAAGAAAACAATGAGCAGTTCTTC.

The chain couples TRBV2 to TRBJ1-1; D remains ambiguous. The CDR3 runs 13 residues. V lost 8 bases and J lost 4, with 14 bases in between. Germline CDR1 reads SNHLY; CDR2 reads FYNNEI. The CDR3 DNA is TGTGCCAGCCAAGACCGGTTAGCCACTGAAGCTTTCTTT. Amino acid sequence: CASQDRLATEAFF.

Many counts were recorded for this clonotype. CDR3 DNA: TGTGCCAGTAGTTATACTAGCGGGGGATTCTACGAGCAGTACTTC. The encoded protein is CASSYTSGGFYEQYF. The chain employs TRBV19 and TRBJ2-7; 11 bases fit TRBD2. V shed 5 bases and J 3 bases; nucleotides not matched to a gene: 6. Germline CDR1 and CDR2: LNHDA and SQIVND (reference sequence). The CDR3 is 15 residues long.

The chain recombines TRBV27 with TRBJ2-3, with 11 bases that match TRBD2. The V segment lost 2 bases and the J segment 3 bases; nucleotides outside the gene matches: 10. Germline CDR1 reads MNHEY; CDR2 reads SMNVEV (reference sequence). This CDR3 comprises 18 residues. DNA for the CDR3: TGTGCCAGCAGTTTAAGCACCTTCGGACTAGCGGGTACAGATACGCAGTATTTT. Its translation: CASSLSTFGLAGTDTQYF.

A word on this clonotype: Since no conserved phenylalanine or tryptophan closes the CDR3, a read error is the likely cause. The DNA is omitted, as the CDR3 cannot be located on it reliably, and the CDR3 follows TCRdb's listing. The genes are TRBV7-2 and TRBJ2-6; the table calls TRBD2, which could not be checked here. Looked up from germline, CDR1 is SGHTA and CDR2 is FQGNSA. Termini included, the CDR3 measures 17 amino acids. The CDR3 reads CASSFPTSGNNEQFFGA.

The CDR3 region is CASSLGTVNYEQYF. CDR3 nucleotide sequence: TGTGCCAGCAGCCTCGGGACAGTGAATTACGAGCAGTACTTC. The V gene is TRBV7-6, the J gene TRBJ2-7; 7 nucleotides line up with TRBD1. This CDR3 region has 14 residues. V was pared by 5 bases and J by 4 bases, with 8 bases of the junction left unmatched. The germline CDR1 and CDR2 sequences are SGHVS and FNYEAQ.

As to this clonotype: A read error may explain this, as a much larger clone is one base away. The chain uses TRBV28 and TRBJ2-1, with 9 bases matching TRBD1. The CDR3 length is 15 residues. CDR1 is MDHEN and CDR2 is SYDVKM in the germline V gene. J lost 10 bases, V lost 2 bases, and 9 bases had no gene match. The CDR3 spells CASSLHGDRAYEQFF. The CDR3 coding sequence is TGTGCCAGCAGTTTACACGGGGACAGGGCCTACGAGCAGTTCTTC.

This clonotype was recorded once. A junction boundary mismatches the germline segment, possibly from a read error. The chain couples TRBV28 to TRBJ2-1; the D gene could be TRBD1 or TRBD2 (5 bases each). CDR1 is MDHEN and CDR2 is SYDVKM in the germline V gene. The CDR3 spans 10 residues. Here the CDR3 DNA reads TGTGCCAGCAGTTTCAGGGAGCTTACCTTC. It encodes CASSFRELTF.

This clonotype was recorded at least ten times. The chain employs TRBV10-3 and TRBJ1-5, with 7 bases identical to TRBD1. CDR3 size: 15 residues. Germline loops: CDR1 ENHRY, CDR2 SYGVKD. The J segment lost 7 bases and the V segment lost 0 bases, leaving 6 bases of the junction unmatched. The CDR3 DNA reads as TGTGCCATCAGTGAGTCTGACAGGGAGAGGCAGCCCCAGCATTTT. Its protein product is CAISESDRERQPQHF.

V usage is TRBV24-1 and J usage is TRBJ2-3; tentatively, D is TRBD1 (5 bases). The J call may be mistaken, given a closer DNA end match to TRBJ1-1. Germline lookup yields CDR1 KGHDR and CDR2 SFDVKD. This CDR3 has 17 residues. In DNA form, the CDR3 reads TGTGCCACCAGGGGACCATCCGGGAACCCCACCGGCACTGAAGCTTTCTTT. Translation gives CATRGPSGNPTGTEAFF.

The V call is TRBV10-2, the J call TRBJ2-5, with a possible D match to TRBD1 (5 bases). Trimming removed 7 bases at V and 7 bases at J, with 16 bases between. This CDR3 is built from 13 residues. Germline loops: CDR1 WSHSY, CDR2 SAAADI. The CDR3 sequence: CASTSQGSGTQYF. In nucleotides, the CDR3 is TGCGCCAGCACAAGTCAGGGTTCGGGGACCCAGTACTTC.

This clonotype appeared a few times. The chain couples TRBV6-1 to TRBJ2-3; 7 bases line up with TRBD1. Germline trimming cut 6 bases from V and 0 bases from J; bases unmatched to any gene: 6. Germline CDR1 is MNHNS and CDR2 is SASEGT. The CDR3 extends over 15 amino acids. CDR3 DNA sequence: TGTGCCAGCAGGATACAGGGGTCTAGCACAGATACGCAGTATTTT. Its translation is CASRIQGSSTDTQYF.

Worth noting for this clonotype: At one of its ends the junction is not consistent with the germline gene, which may arise from a read error. V gene TRBV6-5 combines with J gene TRBJ2-3; perhaps D is TRBD1 or TRBD2 (7 bases each). The CDR3 is made up of 15 amino acids. CDR1 and CDR2 (germline): MNHEY, SVGAGI. CDR3 sequence: CASSSIWGGTDTPYF. The CDR3 DNA is TGTGCCAGCAGTAGTATCTGGGGAGGGACAGATACGCCGTATTTT.

This chain connects TRBV19 to TRBJ2-3; 14 bases line up with TRBD2. The end of the DNA is better explained by TRBJ2-5, so the J call may be wrong. Germline-derived CDR1 and CDR2 are LNHDA and SQIVND (reference sequence). This CDR3 is built from 14 residues. CDR3 residues: CATGLAGVGETQYF. CDR3 coding DNA: TGTGCCACGGGACTAGCGGGAGTCGGGGAGACCCAGTACTTC.

The rearrangement joins TRBV6-1 to TRBJ1-1; D gene uncertain. Trimming took off 2 bases at V and 5 bases at J, with 12 bases between the two ends. The germline CDR1 and CDR2 sequences are MNHNS and SASEGT. The CDR3 consists of 14 residues. CDR3 nucleotide sequence: TGTGCCAGCAGTGAATACGACCCGGGAACTGAAGCTTTCTTT. Encoded protein: CASSEYDPGTEAFF.

This clonotype was detected only a few times. A junction boundary mismatches the germline segment, possibly from a read error. V usage is TRBV7-6 and J usage is TRBJ2-1; 10 bases align to TRBD2. This CDR3 spans 13 amino acids. Germline V CDR1 and CDR2: SGHVS, FNYEAQ. In DNA, the CDR3 is TGTGCTAGCAGCCCTAGGACTAGCGGTGAGCAGTTCTTC. Translated, it gives CASSPRTSGEQFF.

V and J are TRBV6-6 and TRBJ2-7; 9 positions match TRBD2. The J call may be wrong; the DNA end is better matched by TRBJ2-1. The CDR3 sequence is 14 residues long. Looked up from germline, CDR1 is MNHNY and CDR2 is SVGAGI (reference sequence). The CDR3 DNA is TGTGCCAGCAGGGTGCGGGGGGGCTTGGATGAGCAGTTCTTC. Translation gives CASRVRGGLDEQFF.